The sequence of this T cell receptor (beta chain) was determined in a study of long-term antiretroviral therapy in people with HIV (dated by TCRdb to 2022 to 2024). A note on the overall study: The earliest samples were collected approximately a decade before the 2015 WHO recommendation for immediate ART, a period when ART was typically delayed until CD4 counts fell. A retrospective serial study tested whether changes in peripheral blood TRB repertoire composition and diversity were associated with ART initiation and durable HIV suppression. A total of 150 to 200 cryopreserved PBMC samples came from 30 or so adults with confirmed HIV infection and were collected serially over a mean of about 6 years (range 1-12). Of the roughly 31 participants with HIV, approximately 11 were female. No cross-contamination during QIAcube processing turned up in test extractions that ran a monoclonal T-cell line alongside more than 30 polyclonal samples.

Participants were included only if at least one PBMC sample before ART initiation and at least two post-ART samples were available. Every participant with HIV received treatment in the United States of America. Before DNA extraction, cryopreserved samples of roughly 0.9-11 million PBMC were thawed and then washed. At the time of the earliest PBMC sample, participants with HIV were aged between about 23 and 54 years. Per participant, PBMC samples came from 1-4 timepoints prior to ART initiation and 2-8 timepoints following ART initiation, for a median of 7 samples. Serial HIV viral load, CD4+ T-cell count, ART history and demographic data were obtained for every participant. Using a Qiagen kit on a QIAcube, genomic DNA was extracted from unsorted PBMC, with samples processed in batches of 12. In the case of this clone: The antigen it recognizes is unknown. The input lacks base qualities; no much larger clone sits a single base away.

The immunoSEQ hsTCRB v3.0 assay was used at survey level resolution to sequence the TRB variable region. TRB sequencing targeted a depth of about 40,000-50,000 T-cell genomes per sample. Pooled TRB libraries were sequenced on an Illumina MiSeq with a v3 150-cycle kit. From the authors' description of their analysis: Analysis of repertoires was carried out in R inside a reproducible Nextflow workflow spanning QC, data transformation and analysis. LymphoSeq2, an R package for exploring AIRR-Seq data, was used to implement the custom analyses. Several samples that yielded fewer than 5000 total TRB sequences were excluded, so that approximately 170 HIV repertoires were analyzed. Of the 188 retained HIV repertoires, almost 60 were collected before and 120 to 140 after ART initiation. Repertoires were downsampled to 5000 TRB nucleotide sequences, and summary statistics were averaged over 100 downsampling iterations. The analysis kept only TRB sequences whose CDR3 regions were at least seven amino acids long. Diversity was assessed using a clonality score derived from Shannon entropy and using the Gini coefficient. Repertoire networks linked the top 5000 CDR3 amino acid sequences whenever two sequences differed by an edit distance of one. For TRB CDR3 amino acid sequences, antigen specificity groups and MHC restriction were predicted with GLIPH2. To flag known associations with CMV, EBV, HIV or tissue antigens, CDR3 amino acid sequences were compared against VDJdb and McPAS-TCR. Pre-ART, post-ART and control groups were compared with Wilcoxon signed-rank tests and Holm-Bonferroni correction. This is the immuneACCESS table as TCRdb keeps it, with only in-frame sequences that have V and J called. A part of the clones is gone; compared with another copy, unresolved V genes explain less than half, and the rest is unexplained. That table furnishes V, J and clone size, whereas the DNA furnished D and trimming. This sample comprises about 48,000 clones, about 81% of them detected only once. The ten largest clones capture roughly 3.2% of the sample.

On the study overall, not on this receptor specifically: Expanded TRB clones identified before ART initiation dominated the repertoire across all time points, though the dominance fluctuated and decreased in many PLHIV after ART. Limited PBMC availability meant only the TCR beta chain was sequenced, without alpha chain pairing. Because pre-ART samples had limited cell numbers, profiling was done on unsorted PBMC rather than on sorted CD4+ and CD8+ T cells. Inferences about post-ART repertoire changes are limited because no data were available on ART adherence, viral resistance or therapy changes. Narrower CDR3 length ranges were observed in HIV repertoires than in controls, and an antigen-experienced repertoire with only a slight naive shift after ART was suggested by the network structure. Starting ART was linked to a significant rise in TRB diversity, yet even after long-term ART the diversity remained significantly lower than in transplant donor controls. The samples span the years 2004 to 2017, and the ART regimens used at that time may not be as effective as current regimens.

Germline trimming amounts to 8 bases on V and 5 bases on J, with 10 as the count of junction bases outside the gene matches. Taken from the germline V gene (reference sequence), the CDR1 and CDR2 loops are MNHNY and SVGAGI. The CDR3 contains 15 residues, cysteine and phenylalanine counted. The entry retains the CDR3 DNA only, 45 bases that are in frame from base 1. The TCR comes from a woman between 18 and 30 years old with HIV. Sequenced material: unsorted PBMCs, taken 0.8 years after starting antiretroviral therapy. The chain couples TRBV6-6 to TRBJ1-2; 11 bases in the junction line up with TRBD1. The DNA is TGTGCCAGCGTAACACCGGGACAGGGGGGGTATGGCTACACCTTC. Protein translation: CASVTPGQGGYGYTF.